This TCR beta chain was recorded in a study of post-analysis software for immune sequencing data (dated by TCRdb to about 2015). A note on the overall study: Relapsing-remitting, secondary progressive and progressive-relapsing multiple sclerosis were recorded as disease courses, and subtype annotation was lacking for some patients. The multiple sclerosis patient repertoires were compared with about a dozen previously published healthy control repertoires from donors aged about 6 to 26 years. A subset of samples was prepared in parallel using single-end sample barcoding, then pooled and co-amplified after Illumina adapter ligation. Findings and caveats that apply to the study as a whole: Normalized Chao1 diversity was significantly lower in multiple sclerosis patients than controls, suggesting substantial peripheral T-cell clonal expansion. The multiple sclerosis patient group was slightly younger than the control group. Roughly 5 TRBV segments, including TRBV5-6, TRBV5-1 and TRBV20-1, were significantly more frequent in patients than controls. Strong co-clustering of samples prepared in the same batch was shown by direct clustering with F measure, prompting a batch-effect correction.

To demonstrate the VDJtools post-analysis software, the study profiled TCR beta repertoires from the peripheral blood of about 13 young patients with multiple sclerosis. The patients with multiple sclerosis were children and adolescents between roughly 6 and 17 years of age. V sheds 8 bases and J sheds 1 base, leaving 11 bases between their ends. The CDR3 runs 13 residues from the cysteine to the phenylalanine. Of all the DNA, just the CDR3 is kept, 39 bases in frame from base 1. CDR1 MNHEY and CDR2 SVGAGI are derived from the germline V gene. Points on this clonotype: The antigen this receptor binds is unknown. No per-base quality is available; no much larger clone lies one base away.

Library prep was done by PCR. The listed sequencing device is Illumina HiSeq 2500. To reduce PCR and sequencing biases, unique molecular identifiers were incorporated into the TCR beta cDNA libraries. About 500,000 cDNA molecules were obtained for every 1 to 10 million input T cells, so each molecule roughly corresponded to one T cell. Patient libraries were prepared and sequenced with the same protocol used for the earlier healthy control dataset. Samples belonging to the same batch were prepared together, multiplexed and sequenced on a shared HiSeq lane. The authors' analysis ran thus. Raw barcoded reads were processed with MIGEC, and single-read molecular identifier groups were discarded before consensus assembly and CDR3 extraction. Clonotype tables were post-analysed with VDJtools, and diversity was normalized by down-sampling all datasets to the smallest sample size. To correct batch-related cross-sample contamination, repertoire overlap clustering matched CDR3 amino acid sequences but not nucleotide sequences. TCRdb reran the public reads through fastp at Q25 and MiXCR, keeping productive beta chains. Every CDR3 protein is listed once, alongside the most common genes and DNA of its rows. Here the V and J calls rest on TCRdb's processing, not on the authors' analysis. The sample table holds 750,000 to 950,000 distinct CDR3 sequences, of which roughly 50% were seen once. The leading ten clones occupy 4.6% of the sample.

Sequenced: blood. This chain joins TRBV6-5 to TRBJ1-1, with an unclear D gene assignment. This clonotype originated in a girl aged 5-17 years with multiple sclerosis. In nucleotide form, the sequence is TGTGCCAGCGCCAGCACTCAGAACACTGAAGCTTTCTTT. It encodes CASASTQNTEAFF.